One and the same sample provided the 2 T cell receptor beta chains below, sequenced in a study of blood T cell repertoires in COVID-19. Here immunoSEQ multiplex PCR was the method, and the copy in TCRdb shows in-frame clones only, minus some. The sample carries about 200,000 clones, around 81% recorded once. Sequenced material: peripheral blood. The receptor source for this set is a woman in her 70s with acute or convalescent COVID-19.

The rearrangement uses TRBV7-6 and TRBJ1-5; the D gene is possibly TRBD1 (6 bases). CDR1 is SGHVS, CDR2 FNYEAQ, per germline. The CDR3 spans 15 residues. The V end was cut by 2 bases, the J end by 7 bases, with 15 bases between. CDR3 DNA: TGTGCCAGCAGCTTAACGCAGGGGAAGGGGCAGCCCCAGCATTTT. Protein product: CASSLTQGKGQPQHF.

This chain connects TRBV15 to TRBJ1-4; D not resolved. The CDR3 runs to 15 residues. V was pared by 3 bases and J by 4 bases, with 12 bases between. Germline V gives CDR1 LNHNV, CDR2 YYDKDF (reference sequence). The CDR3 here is CATSSPGNFNEKLFF. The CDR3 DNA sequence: TGTGCCACCAGCAGCCCGGGAAACTTTAATGAAAAACTGTTTTTT.